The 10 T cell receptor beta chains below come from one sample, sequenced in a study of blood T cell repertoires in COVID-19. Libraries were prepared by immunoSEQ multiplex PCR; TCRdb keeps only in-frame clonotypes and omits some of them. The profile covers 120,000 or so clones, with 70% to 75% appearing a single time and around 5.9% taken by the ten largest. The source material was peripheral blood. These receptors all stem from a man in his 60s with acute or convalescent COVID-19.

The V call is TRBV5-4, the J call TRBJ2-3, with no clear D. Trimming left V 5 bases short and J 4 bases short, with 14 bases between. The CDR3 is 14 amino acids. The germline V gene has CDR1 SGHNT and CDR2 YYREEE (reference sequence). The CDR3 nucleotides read TGTGCCAGCAGTAGAAACGAGGCGGCAGATACGCAGTATTTT. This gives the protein CASSRNEAADTQYF.

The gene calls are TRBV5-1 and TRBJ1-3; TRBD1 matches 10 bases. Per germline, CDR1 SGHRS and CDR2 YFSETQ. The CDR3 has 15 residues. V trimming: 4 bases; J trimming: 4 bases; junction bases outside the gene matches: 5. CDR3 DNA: TGCGCCAGCAGCGTAGACAGGGGGCGCGGAAACACCATATATTTT. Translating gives CASSVDRGRGNTIYF.

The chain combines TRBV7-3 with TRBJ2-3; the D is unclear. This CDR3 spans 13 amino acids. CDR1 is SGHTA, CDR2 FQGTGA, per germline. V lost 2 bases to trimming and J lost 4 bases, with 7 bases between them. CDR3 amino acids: CASSLGHPDTQYF. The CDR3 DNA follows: TGTGCCAGCAGCTTAGGCCACCCAGATACGCAGTATTTT.

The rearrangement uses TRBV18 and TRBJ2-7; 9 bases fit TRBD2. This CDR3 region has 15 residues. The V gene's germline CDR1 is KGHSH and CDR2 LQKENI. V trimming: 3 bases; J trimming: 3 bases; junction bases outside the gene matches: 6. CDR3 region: CASSPPGLANYEQYF. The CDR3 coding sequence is TGTGCCAGCTCACCCCCGGGACTAGCCAACTACGAGCAGTACTTC.

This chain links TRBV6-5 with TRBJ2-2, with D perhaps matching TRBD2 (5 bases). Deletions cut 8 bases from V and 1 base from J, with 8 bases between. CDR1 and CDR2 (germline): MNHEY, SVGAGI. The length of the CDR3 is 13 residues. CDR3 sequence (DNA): TGTGCCAGCGGTCGGGGGAACACCGGGGAGCTGTTTTTT. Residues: CASGRGNTGELFF.

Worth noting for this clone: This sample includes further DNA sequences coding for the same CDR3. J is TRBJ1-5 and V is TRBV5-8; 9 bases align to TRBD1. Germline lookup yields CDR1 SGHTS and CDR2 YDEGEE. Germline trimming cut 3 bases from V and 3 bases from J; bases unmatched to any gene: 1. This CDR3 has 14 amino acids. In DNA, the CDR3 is TGTGCCAGCAGCTGGACAGGGGTCAATCAGCCCCAGCATTTT. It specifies CASSWTGVNQPQHF.

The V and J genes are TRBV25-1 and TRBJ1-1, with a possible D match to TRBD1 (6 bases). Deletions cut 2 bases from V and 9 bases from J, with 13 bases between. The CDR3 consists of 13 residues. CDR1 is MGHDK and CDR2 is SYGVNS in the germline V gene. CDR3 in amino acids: CASSERDQGQAFF. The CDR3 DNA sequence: TGTGCCAGCAGTGAACGAGACCAGGGGCAAGCTTTCTTT.

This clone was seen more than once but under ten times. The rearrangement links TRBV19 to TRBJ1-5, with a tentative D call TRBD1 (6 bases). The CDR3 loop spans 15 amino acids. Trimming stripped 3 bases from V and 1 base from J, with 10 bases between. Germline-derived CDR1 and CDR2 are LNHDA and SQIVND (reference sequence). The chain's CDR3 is CASSIRTDSNQPQHF. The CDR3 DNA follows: TGTGCCAGTAGTATTCGGACAGACAGCAATCAGCCCCAGCATTTT.

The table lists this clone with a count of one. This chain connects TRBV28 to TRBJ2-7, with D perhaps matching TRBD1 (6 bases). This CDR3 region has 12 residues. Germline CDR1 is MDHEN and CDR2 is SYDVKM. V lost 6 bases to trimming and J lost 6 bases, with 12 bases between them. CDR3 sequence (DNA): TGTGCCAGCAGCCTACAGGGCCTCGAGCAGTACTTC. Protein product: CASSLQGLEQYF. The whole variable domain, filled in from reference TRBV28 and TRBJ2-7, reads DVKVTQSSRYLVKRTGEKVFLECVQDMDHENMFWYRQDPGLGLRLIYFSYDVKMKEKGDIPEGYSVSREKKERFSLILESASTNQTSMYLCASSLQGLEQYFGPGTRLTVT.

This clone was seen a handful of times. The CDR3, as DNA: TGTGCCAGCACCGGGGACAGGGGTGAAGCTTTCTTT. It is translated as CASTGDRGEAFF. The chain combines TRBV2 with TRBJ1-1; 10 nucleotides line up with TRBD1. The CDR3 sequence is 12 residues long. With 7 bases clipped from V and 7 bases from J, the junction kept 3 bases outside the gene matches. Germline values: CDR1 SNHLY, CDR2 FYNNEI.